A single sample is the source of the 29 T cell receptor beta chains below, sequenced in a study of OX40 agonist ivuxolimab in advanced cancers. The library was made by the immunoSEQ multiplex PCR assay. The immuneACCESS repertoire file appears here via TCRdb, limited to in-frame rearrangements. These files lack a portion of the clones; in checked studies, under half of the deficit traces to unresolved V genes, and the cause of the others is not known. For this sample the table gives some 86,000 clones, of which around 88% were detected only once. The ten largest clonotypes hold approximately 1.5% of the sample. Sequenced here: CD4+ or CD8+ T cells sorted from blood, sampled in a trial of the OX40 agonist ivuxolimab. All receptors come from an adult with an advanced solid tumor such as melanoma, head and neck, liver or kidney cancer.

The V and J genes are TRBV28 and TRBJ2-7; a weak D match, TRBD2 (6 bases). Looked up from germline, CDR1 is MDHEN and CDR2 is SYDVKM. CDR3 length: 15 residues. V lost 7 bases to trimming and J lost 5 bases, with 21 bases between them. The CDR3 loop is CASTSGTAGLNEQYF. DNA of the CDR3: TGTGCCAGCACCTCCGGAACGGCGGGGTTAAACGAGCAGTACTTC.

The J gene is TRBJ2-7, the V gene TRBV30; D might be TRBD2 (5 bases). Germline CDR1 is GTSNPN and CDR2 is SVGIG (reference sequence). The CDR3 spans 13 residues. Deletions cut 5 bases from V and 6 bases from J, with 17 bases between. The CDR3, as DNA: TGTGCCTGGGAACTACTAGGTATGGGCGAGCAGTACTTC. This sequence encodes CAWELLGMGEQYF.

This sequence joins TRBV11-3 and TRBJ2-1, with 7 bases matching TRBD1. The CDR3 contains 15 residues. Per germline, CDR1 SGHNT and CDR2 YENEEA. The J segment lost 0 bases and the V segment lost 3 bases, leaving 2 bases of the junction unmatched. The CDR3 sequence is CASSLGDSSYNEQFF. The CDR3 nucleotides read TGTGCCAGCAGCTTGGGGGACAGCTCCTACAATGAGCAGTTCTTC.

The rearrangement uses TRBV5-1 and TRBJ1-2; 10 bases match TRBD1. CDR3 size: 17 residues. Trimming removed 4 bases from V and 4 bases from J; junction bases left unmatched: 13. CDR1 and CDR2 (germline): SGHRS, YFSETQ. CDR3 DNA sequence: TGCGCCAGCAGCACCGGGACAGGGGAGAGTGGGGTCTATGGCTACACCTTC. Translating it yields CASSTGTGESGVYGYTF.

V and J are TRBV29-1 and TRBJ2-3; 9 nucleotides align to TRBD1. This CDR3 region has 13 residues. The V gene end was trimmed by 5 bases and the J gene end by 1 base; junction bases not matched to a gene: 1. Germline CDR1 and CDR2: SQVTM and ANQGSEA. This chain's CDR3 is CSVRTGGTDTQYF. The CDR3 coding sequence is TGCAGCGTTAGGACAGGGGGCACAGATACGCAGTATTTT.

In its sample, this clone was seen once. The V and J genes are TRBV7-3 and TRBJ1-3; D may be TRBD1 (6 bases). The CDR3 is 13 amino acids. Germline V CDR1 and CDR2: SGHTA, FQGTGA. V was pared by 5 bases and J by 8 bases, with 13 bases between. The CDR3 protein is CASSPQSGDTIYF. CDR3 coding DNA: TGTGCCAGCAGCCCCCAGTCAGGGGACACCATATATTTT.

This chain connects TRBV19 to TRBJ2-1; 7 bases align to TRBD2. This CDR3 has 15 amino acids. Germline-derived CDR1 and CDR2 are LNHDA and SQIVND (reference sequence). V lost 3 bases to trimming and J lost 2 bases; unmatched junction nucleotides: 4. Here the CDR3 reads CASSIGGTAYNEQFF. The CDR3 nucleotides are TGTGCCAGTAGTATCGGGGGGACTGCCTACAATGAGCAGTTCTTC.

The chain is built from TRBV6-1 and TRBJ1-2, with a weak D call TRBD1 (6 bases). V shed 4 bases and J shed 7 bases, with 16 bases lying between them. The CDR3 has 14 residues. CDR1 and CDR2 (germline): MNHNS, SASEGT. CDR3 protein: CASSALHGGLGYTF. In DNA, the CDR3 is TGTGCCAGCAGTGCATTACACGGGGGCCTTGGCTACACCTTC.

The chain carries TRBV5-4 and TRBJ1-6, with a tentative D call TRBD1 (6 bases). Trimming removed 0 bases at V and 10 bases at J, with 14 bases between. The germline V gene has CDR1 SGHNT and CDR2 YYREEE (reference sequence). The CDR3 contains 15 residues. This CDR3 is CASSLDPGGKSPLHF. The CDR3 DNA reads as TGTGCCAGCAGCTTGGACCCGGGGGGCAAGTCACCCCTCCACTTT.

This clone was detected only once. V usage is TRBV10-2 and J usage is TRBJ1-1; 7 positions agree with TRBD1. Germline-derived CDR1 and CDR2 are WSHSY and SAAADI. The CDR3 has 15 amino acids. The junction had 8 bases not matched to a gene; V was cut back by 6 bases and J by 1 base. CDR3 DNA sequence: TGCGCCAGCAGGCGAACGGGACAGCAGAACACTGAAGCTTTCTTT. Amino acids: CASRRTGQQNTEAFF.

The V gene is TRBV5-5, the J gene TRBJ2-7; 7 nucleotides agree with TRBD1. The junction had 6 bases not matched to a gene; V was cut back by 4 bases and J by 2 bases. The CDR3 contains 14 residues. The germline CDR1 and CDR2 sequences are SGHKS and YYEKEE (reference sequence). DNA for the CDR3: TGTGCCAGCAGCCCTCAGACAGGGACCTACGAGCAGTACTTC. Encoded protein: CASSPQTGTYEQYF.

In nucleotides, the CDR3 is TGTGCCAGCACAACACGGGACAGAAACACAGATACGCAGTATTTT. This translates into CASTTRDRNTDTQYF. The genes are TRBV9 and TRBJ2-3; TRBD1 agrees at 7 bases. With 6 bases clipped from V and 2 bases from J, the junction kept 9 bases outside the gene matches. The CDR3 has 15 amino acids. CDR1 and CDR2 (germline): SGDLS, YYNGEE.

The J gene is TRBJ2-5, the V gene TRBV2; D gene uncertain. V shed 3 bases and J shed 5 bases, with 7 bases lying between them. The CDR3 sequence is 12 residues long. CDR1 and CDR2 (germline): SNHLY, FYNNEI. CDR3 residues: CASSDVEETQYF. The CDR3 region has the DNA TGTGCCAGCAGTGATGTAGAGGAGACCCAGTACTTC.

The chain joins TRBV18 to TRBJ1-1; D not certain. Trimming left V 3 bases short and J 2 bases short, with 13 bases between. Germline assignment: CDR1 KGHSH and CDR2 LQKENI. The CDR3 covers 15 residues. The CDR3 spells CASSPLGDFNTEAFF. The CDR3 DNA is TGTGCCAGCTCACCGCTCGGGGATTTTAACACTGAAGCTTTCTTT.

The chain combines TRBV5-6 with TRBJ2-7; D may be TRBD1 (5 bases). Trimming removed 4 bases from V and 5 bases from J, with 13 bases in between. Germline V lookup: CDR1 SGHDT, CDR2 YYEEEE. The CDR3 extends over 13 amino acids. The CDR3 loop is CASSRPGRDEQYF. CDR3 nucleotides: TGTGCCAGCAGCCGCCCCGGCAGGGACGAGCAGTACTTC.

This chain connects TRBV7-9 to TRBJ2-5, with 7 nucleotides matching TRBD2. CDR1 and CDR2 from the germline V gene are SEHNR and FQNEAQ (reference sequence). With 3 bases clipped from V and 7 bases from J, the junction kept 5 bases outside the gene matches. The CDR3 covers 13 residues. CDR3: CASSFGGRGTQYF. The CDR3 region has the DNA TGTGCCAGCAGCTTCGGCGGGAGAGGGACCCAGTACTTC.

The V gene is TRBV28, the J gene TRBJ2-3; TRBD1 matches at 9 bases. CDR1 is MDHEN, CDR2 SYDVKM, per germline. There are 17 residues in the CDR3. V shed 5 bases, J shed 2 bases, and the junction held 11 bases outside the gene matches. CDR3 nucleotide sequence: TGTGCCAGCAGTAGACAGGGGGAGGGTGTAGCCACAGATACGCAGTATTTT. Its protein product is CASSRQGEGVATDTQYF. Drawing the rest from reference TRBV28 and TRBJ2-3, the complete variable domain is DVKVTQSSRYLVKRTGEKVFLECVQDMDHENMFWYRQDPGLGLRLIYFSYDVKMKEKGDIPEGYSVSREKKERFSLILESASTNQTSMYLCASSRQGEGVATDTQYFGPGTRLTVL.

The CDR3 bases are TGTGCCAGCAGCTTAGTTGGGGATGCTGGAAACACCATATATTTT. Translation: CASSLVGDAGNTIYF. This chain uses TRBV7-8 with TRBJ1-3; no clear D gene. This CDR3 is 15 amino acids long. V was cut by 1 base and J by 2 bases, with 9 bases left in between. Germline V gene data show CDR1 as SGHVS and CDR2 as FQNEAQ.

The chain carries TRBV14 and TRBJ1-4; weak D call: TRBD1 (6 bases). The CDR3 consists of 13 residues. The V end lost 1 base, the J end lost 13 bases, and 13 bases lay between the germline ends. Germline CDR1 reads SGHDN; CDR2 reads FVKESK. The CDR3 spells CASSQVLRGRLFF. The DNA for the CDR3 is TGTGCCAGCAGCCAAGTCCTCCGGGGGCGACTGTTTTTT.

V gene TRBV6-1 combines with J gene TRBJ1-4; 11 bases line up with TRBD1. Unmatched junction bases numbered 6, after V lost 4 bases and J lost 8 bases. The germline V gene encodes CDR1 MNHNS and CDR2 SASEGT. The CDR3 runs to 15 residues. The CDR3 sequence is CASSGWGTGGEKLFF. The CDR3 DNA is TGTGCCAGCAGTGGGTGGGGGACAGGGGGAGAAAAACTGTTTTTT.

Turning to this clone: Other DNA sequences of this sample code for an identical CDR3. This chain links TRBV18 with TRBJ1-2; perhaps TRBD1 as D (6 bases). Germline CDR1 reads KGHSH; CDR2 reads LQKENI. V was trimmed by 3 bases and J by 2 bases, leaving 7 bases between them. CDR3 length: 13 amino acids. The CDR3 spells CASSPDRNYGYTF. In DNA, the CDR3 is TGTGCCAGCTCACCCGACAGGAACTATGGCTACACCTTC.

This chain joins TRBV27 and TRBJ2-3, with D perhaps TRBD1 (7 bases). The CDR3 length is 14 residues. CDR1 is MNHEY, CDR2 SMNVEV, per germline (reference sequence). The V end was cut by 3 bases, the J end by 5 bases, with 12 bases between. In DNA form, the CDR3 reads TGTGCCAGCAGTTTCGGAGGGGGCCAAGATACGCAGTATTTT. This codes for CASSFGGGQDTQYF.

V gene TRBV4-3 combines with J gene TRBJ2-5; D is unclear. Deletions cut 5 bases from V and 1 base from J, with 11 bases between. This CDR3 region has 14 residues. CDR1 is LGHNA, CDR2 YSLEER, per germline. The CDR3 DNA reads TGCGCCAGCAGCTCGAGACTCTTCCAAGAGACCCAGTACTTC. Protein sequence: CASSSRLFQETQYF.

This sequence joins TRBV7-9 and TRBJ2-7; tentative D call: TRBD2 (6 bases). The CDR3 spans 16 residues. CDR1 and CDR2 from the germline V gene are SEHNR and FQNEAQ (reference sequence). V lost 5 bases and J 0 bases, leaving 17 bases between the germline ends. CDR3 residues: CASSLLGGITSYEQYF. CDR3 nucleotides: TGTGCCAGCAGCCTACTGGGCGGGATTACCTCCTACGAGCAGTACTTC.

This clone was picked up one time. The chain employs TRBV27 and TRBJ1-2; 9 nucleotides match TRBD1. Germline CDR1 MNHEY, CDR2 SMNVEV (reference sequence). V trimming: 4 bases; J trimming: 8 bases; junction bases outside the gene matches: 5. The length of the CDR3 is 13 residues. The CDR3 DNA reads as TGTGCCAGCAGTTCACAGGGGGCTTTGGGCTACACCTTC. Its translation: CASSSQGALGYTF.

The chain joins TRBV25-1 to TRBJ1-4; 11 bases fit TRBD1. CDR1 MGHDK and CDR2 SYGVNS come from the germline V gene. The CDR3 loop spans 15 amino acids. The J segment lost 15 bases and the V segment lost 2 bases, leaving 11 bases of the junction unmatched. CDR3 amino acids: CASSERTGGGGRLFF. CDR3 nucleotide sequence: TGTGCCAGCAGTGAACGGACAGGGGGCGGTGGAAGGTTGTTTTTT.

Written as DNA, the CDR3 is TGCGCCAGCAGCCCCGGGGGGGCGGGCGAGACCCAGTACTTC. It yields the protein CASSPGGAGETQYF. The chain couples TRBV5-1 to TRBJ2-5, with 8 bases that match TRBD2. Germline-derived CDR1 and CDR2 are SGHRS and YFSETQ. With 4 bases clipped from V and 5 bases from J, the junction kept 7 bases outside the gene matches. The CDR3 is 14 amino acids.

The chain has TRBV5-4 and TRBJ2-1; 10 nucleotides line up with TRBD2. CDR1 is SGHNT, CDR2 YYREEE, per germline (reference sequence). The CDR3 runs to 19 residues. Germline trimming cut 3 bases from V and 0 bases from J; bases unmatched to any gene: 12. CDR3 nucleotide sequence: TGTGCCAGCAGCTCACCAGCGGGGGGGCCTGTTAGCTCCTACAATGAGCAGTTCTTC. Its translation: CASSSPAGGPVSSYNEQFF. The whole variable domain, filled in from reference TRBV5-4 and TRBJ2-1, reads ETGVTQSPTHLIKTRGQQVTLRCSSQSGHNTVSWYQQALGQGPQFIFQYYREEENGRGNFPPRFSGLQFPNYSSELNVNALELDDSALYLCASSSPAGGPVSSYNEQFFGPGTRLTVL.

The chain joins TRBV27 to TRBJ2-2, with TRBD2 matching 10 bases. V lost 6 bases, J lost 1 base, and 5 bases stayed unmatched. This CDR3 is built from 16 residues. CDR1 is MNHEY, CDR2 SMNVEV, per germline (reference sequence). CDR3 in DNA: TGTGCCAGCAGCCACAGGACTAGCGGGAACACCGGGGAGCTGTTTTTT. Translation: CASSHRTSGNTGELFF.